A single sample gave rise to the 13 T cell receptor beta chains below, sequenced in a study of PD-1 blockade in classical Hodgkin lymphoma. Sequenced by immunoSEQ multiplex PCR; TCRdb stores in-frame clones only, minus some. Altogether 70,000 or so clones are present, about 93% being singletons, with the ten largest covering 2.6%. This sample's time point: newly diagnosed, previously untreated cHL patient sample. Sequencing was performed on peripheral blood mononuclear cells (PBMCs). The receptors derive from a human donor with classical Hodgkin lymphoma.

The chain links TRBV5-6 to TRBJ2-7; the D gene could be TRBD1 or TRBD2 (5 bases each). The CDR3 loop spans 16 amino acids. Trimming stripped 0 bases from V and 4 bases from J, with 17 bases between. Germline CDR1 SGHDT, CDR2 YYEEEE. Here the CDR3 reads CASSLVGGDQTYEQYF. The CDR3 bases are TGTGCCAGCAGCTTGGTTGGGGGAGACCAAACGTACGAGCAGTACTTC.

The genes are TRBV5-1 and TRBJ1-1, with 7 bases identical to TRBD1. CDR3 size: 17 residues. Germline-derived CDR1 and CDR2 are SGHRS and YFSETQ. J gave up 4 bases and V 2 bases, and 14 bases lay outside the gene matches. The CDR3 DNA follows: TGCGCCAGCAGCTTAGGAGACAGGGCTCTTGGTGGCACTGAAGCTTTCTTT. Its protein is CASSLGDRALGGTEAFF.

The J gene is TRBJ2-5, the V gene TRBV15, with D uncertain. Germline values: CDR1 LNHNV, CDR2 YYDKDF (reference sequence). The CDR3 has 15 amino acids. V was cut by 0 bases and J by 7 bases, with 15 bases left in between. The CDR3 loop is CATSRDSGPVGTQYF. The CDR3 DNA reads TGTGCCACCAGCAGAGATTCCGGCCCGGTCGGGACCCAGTACTTC.

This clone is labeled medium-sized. In nucleotides, the CDR3 is TGTGCCAGTGGCTCTCTAGGGGTAGATACGCAGTATTTT. Translating gives CASGSLGVDTQYF. The rearrangement joins TRBV19 to TRBJ2-3; D is possibly TRBD1 (5 bases). This CDR3 region has 13 residues. CDR1 and CDR2 from the germline V gene are LNHDA and SQIVND (reference sequence). Trimming left V 8 bases short and J 5 bases short, with 14 bases between.

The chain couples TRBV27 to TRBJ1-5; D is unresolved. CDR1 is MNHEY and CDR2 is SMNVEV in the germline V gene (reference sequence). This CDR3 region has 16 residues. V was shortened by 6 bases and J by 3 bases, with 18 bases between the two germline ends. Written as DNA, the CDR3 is TGTGCCAGCAGGGAAGTGGGAGGTGGGGACAATCAGCCCCAGCATTTT. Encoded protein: CASREVGGGDNQPQHF.

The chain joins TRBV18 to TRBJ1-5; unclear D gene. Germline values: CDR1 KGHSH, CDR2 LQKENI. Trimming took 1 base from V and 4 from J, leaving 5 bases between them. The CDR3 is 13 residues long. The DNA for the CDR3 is TGTGCCAGCTCACCACTGGAAAATCAGCCCCAGCATTTT. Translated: CASSPLENQPQHF.

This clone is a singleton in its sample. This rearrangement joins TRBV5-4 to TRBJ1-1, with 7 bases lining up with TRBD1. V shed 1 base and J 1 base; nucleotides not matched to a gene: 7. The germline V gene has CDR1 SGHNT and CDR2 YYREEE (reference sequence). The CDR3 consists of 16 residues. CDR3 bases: TGTGCCAGCAGCTTGAAGGGGGCGGGTTCGAACACTGAAGCTTTCTTT. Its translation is CASSLKGAGSNTEAFF. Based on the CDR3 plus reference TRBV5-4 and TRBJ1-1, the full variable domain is ETGVTQSPTHLIKTRGQQVTLRCSSQSGHNTVSWYQQALGQGPQFIFQYYREEENGRGNFPPRFSGLQFPNYSSELNVNALELDDSALYLCASSLKGAGSNTEAFFGQGTRLTVV.

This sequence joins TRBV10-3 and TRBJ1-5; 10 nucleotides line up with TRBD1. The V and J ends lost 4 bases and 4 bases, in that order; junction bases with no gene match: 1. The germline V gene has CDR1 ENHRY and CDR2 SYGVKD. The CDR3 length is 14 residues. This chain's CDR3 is CAISGDRGNQPQHF. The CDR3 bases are TGTGCCATCAGTGGGGACAGGGGTAATCAGCCCCAGCATTTT.

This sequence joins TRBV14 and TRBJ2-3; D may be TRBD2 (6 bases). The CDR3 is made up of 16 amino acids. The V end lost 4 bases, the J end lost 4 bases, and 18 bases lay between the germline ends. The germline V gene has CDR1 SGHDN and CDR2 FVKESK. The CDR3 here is CASSPEPGGFADTQYF. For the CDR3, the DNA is TGTGCCAGCAGCCCAGAACCCGGGGGTTTCGCAGATACGCAGTATTTT.

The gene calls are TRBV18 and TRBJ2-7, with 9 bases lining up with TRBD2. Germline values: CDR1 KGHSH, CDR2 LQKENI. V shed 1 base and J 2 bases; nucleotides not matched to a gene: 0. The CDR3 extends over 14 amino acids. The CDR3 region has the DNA TGTGCCAGCTCACCACAGCGGGAGGCCTACGAGCAGTACTTC. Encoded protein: CASSPQREAYEQYF.

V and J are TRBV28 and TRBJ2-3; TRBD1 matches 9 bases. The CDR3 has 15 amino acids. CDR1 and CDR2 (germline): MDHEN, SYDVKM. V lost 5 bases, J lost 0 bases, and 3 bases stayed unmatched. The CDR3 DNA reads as TGTGCCAGCAGTCTCGGGACAGGGAGCACAGATACGCAGTATTTT. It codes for CASSLGTGSTDTQYF.

CDR3 DNA: TGTGCCAGCAGTCCCCAGGCCGGCTACACCTTC. Translating gives CASSPQAGYTF. The chain joins TRBV21-1 to TRBJ1-2; TRBD1, as called in the table, went unchecked against the DNA. TRBV21-1 is described as a pseudogene. This CDR3 spans 11 amino acids.

CDR3 in amino acids: CASSLVGLKPTDTQYF. DNA for the CDR3: TGTGCCAGCAGCTTGGTGGGACTGAAGCCCACAGATACGCAGTATTTT. The chain carries TRBV5-6 and TRBJ2-3, with TRBD2 as a possible D gene (6 bases). The CDR3 runs 16 residues. Germline-derived CDR1 and CDR2 are SGHDT and YYEEEE. Trimming left V 0 bases short and J 2 bases short, with 13 bases between.